Listed here are 17 T cell receptor beta chains from one sample, sequenced in a study of identical twins. TCRdb fed the 5' RACE reads into MiXCR, producing one record per CDR3 protein. Here the sample spans 400,000 to 550,000 distinct CDR3 sequences, less than 25% being singletons. This same sample was also part of a study on T cells expressing NK-cell markers.

The sequencing input was CD4+ T cells sorted from blood. Receptor source: a woman under 30 in good health.

This clonotype was counted a few times. This chain uses TRBV7-9 with TRBJ2-7, with 11 bases aligning to TRBD2. The J segment lost 2 bases and the V segment lost 8 bases, leaving 2 bases of the junction unmatched. This CDR3 region has 13 residues. CDR1 and CDR2 (germline): SEHNR, FQNEAQ (reference sequence). Here the CDR3 reads CASLTSGTYEQYF. The CDR3, as DNA: TGTGCCAGCCTGACTAGCGGGACCTACGAGCAGTACTTC.

CDR3 nucleotide sequence: TGTGCCAGCAGCCAAGATAGGTTACGGGGCGGGCCCCCAGAGACCCAGTACTTC. It codes for CASSQDRLRGGPPETQYF. The J gene is TRBJ2-5, the V gene TRBV4-2; D tentatively reads TRBD1 or TRBD2 (5 bases each). Germline CDR1 LGHNA, CDR2 YNFKEQ. V was shortened by 0 bases and J by 4 bases, with 21 bases between the two germline ends. The CDR3 contains 18 residues.

The chain has TRBV5-1 and TRBJ1-1; D is possibly TRBD1 (5 bases). The CDR3 has 15 residues. Trimming removed 0 bases at V and 7 bases at J, with 16 bases between. CDR1 SGHRS and CDR2 YFSETQ come from the germline V gene. The CDR3 sequence: CASSLEGLGSDEAFF. As DNA, the CDR3 is TGCGCCAGCAGCTTGGAGGGGTTGGGGTCTGATGAAGCTTTCTTT.

V is TRBV12-3 or TRBV12-4 and J is TRBJ2-1; 12 bases are shared with TRBD2. The V and J ends lost 3 bases and 4 bases, in that order; junction bases with no gene match: 4. This CDR3 is 16 amino acids long. CDR3: CASSFGGLAGYNEQFF. DNA for the CDR3: TGTGCCAGCAGTTTCGGGGGACTAGCGGGTTACAATGAGCAGTTCTTC.

This chain uses TRBV2 with TRBJ1-1; D is possibly TRBD1 (5 bases). V was cut by 4 bases and J by 6 bases, with 12 bases left in between. The CDR3 loop spans 13 amino acids. Germline CDR1 SNHLY, CDR2 FYNNEI. CDR3 sequence: CASSAPGLAEAFF. The CDR3 bases are TGTGCCAGCAGTGCGCCAGGGCTCGCTGAAGCTTTCTTT.

This clonotype was detected a few times. This chain uses TRBV6-1 with TRBJ2-1; D possibly corresponds to TRBD1 (7 bases). CDR1 is MNHNS and CDR2 is SASEGT in the germline V gene. V lost 5 bases, J lost 3 bases, and 14 bases lay in between. CDR3 size: 15 residues. The CDR3 DNA is TGTGCCAGCAGTCCTGGGGGGACAGTCTACAATGAGCAGTTCTTC. As protein: CASSPGGTVYNEQFF.

The rearrangement joins TRBV7-8 to TRBJ1-6; 8 positions agree with TRBD1. Per the germline V gene, CDR1 is SGHVS and CDR2 is FQNEAQ. The CDR3 contains 15 residues. V was pared by 5 bases and J by 6 bases, with 6 bases of the junction left unmatched. The CDR3 DNA follows: TGTGCCAGCAGCCGAAGGACAGGGATTAATTCACCCCTCCACTTT. Amino acid sequence: CASSRRTGINSPLHF.

The CDR3 nucleotides read TGTGCCAGCAGCTTCTCCCGAGTGCGGGGGCACTACGAGCAGTACTTC. Translation gives CASSFSRVRGHYEQYF. This sequence joins TRBV7-8 and TRBJ2-7, with D tentatively TRBD2 (7 bases). Deletions cut 3 bases from V and 3 bases from J, with 18 bases between. The CDR3 spans 16 residues. Germline V gives CDR1 SGHVS, CDR2 FQNEAQ.

This clonotype appeared a few times. The V call is TRBV29-1, the J call TRBJ2-1; D is unresolved. This CDR3 contains 12 residues. CDR1 and CDR2 from the germline V gene are SQVTM and ANQGSEA. V was cut by 4 bases and J by 6 bases, with 10 bases left in between. CDR3: CSVAPPSNEQFF. The DNA of the CDR3 is TGCAGCGTTGCCCCCCCCTCCAATGAGCAGTTCTTC.

The J gene is TRBJ2-1, the V gene TRBV20-1, with TRBD2 as a possible D gene (7 bases). Trimming left V 1 base short and J 5 bases short, with 15 bases between. The CDR3 contains 15 residues. Germline V gene data show CDR1 as DFQATT and CDR2 as SNEGSKA (reference sequence). The CDR3 nucleotides read TGCAGTGCTAGAGCGGGGGCTAGCGGCAACAATGAGCAGTTCTTC. It specifies CSARAGASGNNEQFF.

A few counts support this clonotype. This chain links TRBV29-1 with TRBJ2-7, with D tentatively TRBD2 (6 bases). In germline, CDR1 is SQVTM, CDR2 ANQGSEA. This CDR3 contains 15 residues. Trimming stripped 6 bases from V and 5 bases from J, with 23 bases between. The DNA for the CDR3 is TGCAGCGTCTCTATGGGACTTCCCGTAGACCACGAGCAGTACTTC. Protein sequence: CSVSMGLPVDHEQYF.

V and J are TRBV5-1 and TRBJ2-1; D is possibly TRBD2 (5 bases). CDR3 length equals 14 residues. The V gene lost 0 bases and the J gene lost 9 bases, with 13 bases spanning the gap. CDR1 and CDR2 from the germline V gene are SGHRS and YFSETQ. The CDR3 DNA reads as TGCGCCAGCAGCTTGGTTGGAGGCGCAGGTGAGCAGTTCTTC. Residues: CASSLVGGAGEQFF.

This clonotype was found many times. The rearrangement joins TRBV29-1 to TRBJ2-1; D may be TRBD2 (5 bases). CDR1 and CDR2 (germline): SQVTM, ANQGSEA. Trimming cost V 5 bases and J 3 bases, with 11 bases left between them. CDR3 length: 13 amino acids. In DNA form, the CDR3 reads TGCAGCGTTCATCGCGGGTTCTACAATGAGCAGTTCTTC. Translating it yields CSVHRGFYNEQFF.

This clonotype was counted a single time. The chain links TRBV7-8 to TRBJ2-4; D may be TRBD1 or TRBD2 (5 bases each). The germline CDR1 and CDR2 sequences are SGHVS and FQNEAQ. This CDR3 spans 13 amino acids. V lost 4 bases to trimming and J lost 7 bases, with 11 bases between them. The CDR3 loop reads CASSWDLSNIQYF. In DNA form, the CDR3 reads TGTGCCAGCAGCTGGGACCTGAGTAACATTCAGTACTTC.

The V gene is TRBV20-1, the J gene TRBJ2-3; D tentatively fits TRBD1 or TRBD2 (5 bases each). This CDR3 region has 12 residues. CDR1 and CDR2 (germline): DFQATT, SNEGSKA (reference sequence). V was cut by 6 bases and J by 8 bases, with 15 bases left in between. The CDR3 protein is CSAGTLAGTQYF. In DNA, the CDR3 is TGCAGTGCCGGGACGCTAGCCGGTACGCAGTATTTT.

The genes are TRBV5-1 and TRBJ2-5; possibly TRBD2 for D (6 bases). Germline V gene lookup returns CDR1 SGHRS and CDR2 YFSETQ. V gave up 0 bases and J gave up 2 bases, with 8 bases separating them. CDR3 length: 14 residues. CDR3 nucleotide sequence: TGCGCCAGCAGCTTGGAACGGGGGCAAGAGACCCAGTACTTC. Translating gives CASSLERGQETQYF.

The V gene is TRBV7-2, the J gene TRBJ2-3; no firm D call. Between the trimmed V and J ends, which lost 3 bases and 4 bases, there was a span of 14 bases. The CDR3 has 15 amino acids. Germline CDR1 SGHTA, CDR2 FQGNSA. The CDR3 bases are TGTGCCAGCAGCTTGGGCGAGACGAGAGCAGATACGCAGTATTTT. It encodes CASSLGETRADTQYF.